These T cell receptor beta chains were read from a single sample in a study of T cells in Graves' hyperthyroidism and ophthalmopathy. MiXCR, applied by TCRdb to the multiplex PCR reads, yields one record per CDR3 protein. The sample includes under 350,000 distinct CDR3 sequences, around 23% of them seen just once. Sequenced material: blood. These receptors all stem from a woman in her 50s with Graves' hyperthyroidism. CDR3s leave out the opening cysteine and the closing phenylalanine or tryptophan.

j_gene: TRBJ2-7
v_gene: TRBV2
CDR3aa: ASRGQGGDEQY

j_gene: TRBJ2-7
v_gene: TRBV5-1
CDR3aa: ASSPGDYEQY

j_gene: TRBJ2-2
v_gene: TRBV12-3/TRBV12-4
CDR3aa: ASTRTGGNTGELF

j_gene: TRBJ2-7
v_gene: TRBV5-1
CDR3aa: ASSSQGAGEQY

j_gene: TRBJ2-7
v_gene: TRBV11-2
CDR3aa: ASSLPRDRGPEQY

j_gene: TRBJ2-1
v_gene: TRBV20-1
CDR3aa: SARWGGAVEQF

j_gene: TRBJ1-2
v_gene: TRBV2
CDR3aa: ASSLRRITYGYT

j_gene: TRBJ2-2
v_gene: TRBV6-1
CDR3aa: ASSELSGQVRRELF

j_gene: TRBJ1-2
v_gene: TRBV2
CDR3aa: ASSVISNYGYT

j_gene: TRBJ2-7
v_gene: TRBV29-1
CDR3aa: SVGIRGGYEQY

j_gene: TRBJ2-7
v_gene: TRBV2
CDR3aa: ASRLGPYEQY

j_gene: TRBJ2-3
v_gene: TRBV20-1
CDR3aa: SARGGHTDTQY